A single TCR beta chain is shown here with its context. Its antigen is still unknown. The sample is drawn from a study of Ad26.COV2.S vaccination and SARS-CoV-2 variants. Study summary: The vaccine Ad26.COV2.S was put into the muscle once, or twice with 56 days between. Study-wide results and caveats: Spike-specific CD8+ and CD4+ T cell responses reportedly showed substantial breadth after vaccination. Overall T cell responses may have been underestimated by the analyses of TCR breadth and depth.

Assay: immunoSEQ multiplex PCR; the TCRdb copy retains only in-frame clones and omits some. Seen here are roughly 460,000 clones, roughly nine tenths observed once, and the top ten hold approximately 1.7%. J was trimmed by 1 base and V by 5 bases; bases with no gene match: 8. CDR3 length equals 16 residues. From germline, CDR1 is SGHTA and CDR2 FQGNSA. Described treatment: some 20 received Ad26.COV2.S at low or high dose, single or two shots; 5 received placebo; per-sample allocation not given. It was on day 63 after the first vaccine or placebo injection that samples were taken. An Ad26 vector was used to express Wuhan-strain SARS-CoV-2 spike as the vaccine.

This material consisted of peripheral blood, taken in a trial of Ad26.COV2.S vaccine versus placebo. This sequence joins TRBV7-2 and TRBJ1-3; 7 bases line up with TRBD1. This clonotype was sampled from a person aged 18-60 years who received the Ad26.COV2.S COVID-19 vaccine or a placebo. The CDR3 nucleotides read TGTGCCAGCAGCCAACGAGACAGGGTATCTGGAAACACCATATATTTT. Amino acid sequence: CASSQRDRVSGNTIYF.